This is a list of T cell receptor beta chains from one sample in a study of blood T cell repertoires in COVID-19. Clones were sequenced by immunoSEQ multiplex PCR, and TCRdb holds only the in-frame ones, with some missing. The table has about 64,000 clones, roughly four fifths seen once. Sequencing was performed on peripheral blood. These receptors came from a human donor in a cohort sampled during active COVID-19. Each CDR3 is given with its conserved first and last residue. The order of the fields is V gene, J gene, clone size, D gene, CDR3 protein, CDR3 DNA. A D gene is named only where the DNA matches it firmly. Some rows mark clone size as missing; the rest say once, few, many or name a class of expanded clone.

V: TRBV24-1; J: TRBJ2-1; size: NA; D: TRBD1; CDR3: CATSDPGQPNNEQFF; DNA: TGTGCCACCAGTGATCCGGGACAGCCTAACAATGAGCAGTTCTTC
V: TRBV28; J: TRBJ1-4; size: NA; D: NA; CDR3: CASGQEKLFF; DNA: TGTGCCAGTGGACAGGAAAAACTGTTTTTT
V: TRBV3-1/TRBV3-2; J: TRBJ1-3; size: NA; D: NA; CDR3: CASSQEEGRASGNTIYF; DNA: TGTGCCAGCAGCCAAGAGGAGGGGAGGGCCTCTGGAAACACCATATATTTT
V: TRBV28; J: TRBJ2-3; size: NA; D: TRBD2; CDR3: CASQRGDTQYF; DNA: TGTGCCAGCCAGCGGGGGGATACGCAGTATTTT
V: TRBV7-3; J: TRBJ2-1; size: NA; D: TRBD1; CDR3: CASSPTRGPNNEQFF; DNA: TGTGCCAGCAGCCCGACCAGGGGGCCGAACAATGAGCAGTTCTTC
V: TRBV19; J: TRBJ1-1; size: medium-sized; D: NA; CDR3: CASSPLAGRAEAFF; DNA: TGTGCCAGTAGTCCCCTGGCAGGGAGGGCTGAAGCTTTCTTT
V: TRBV2; J: TRBJ1-5; size: few; D: NA; CDR3: CASSVGQYSNQPQHF; DNA: TGTGCCAGCAGTGTGGGGCAGTATAGCAATCAGCCCCAGCATTTT
V: TRBV9; J: TRBJ2-3; size: NA; D: NA; CDR3: CASSANYGGDTQYF; DNA: TGTGCCAGCAGCGCCAACTACGGAGGAGATACGCAGTATTTT
V: TRBV2; J: TRBJ2-7; size: NA; D: TRBD1; CDR3: CASSGDRGLNEQYF; DNA: TGTGCCAGCAGCGGGGACAGGGGGCTCAACGAGCAGTACTTC
V: TRBV6-4; J: TRBJ2-6; size: NA; D: TRBD1; CDR3: CASSDSAGGAGANVLTF; DNA: TGTGCCAGCAGTGACTCCGCAGGGGGCGCTGGGGCCAACGTCCTGACTTTC
V: TRBV4-2; J: TRBJ2-6; size: NA; D: NA; CDR3: CASSQLGGPGSGANVLTF; DNA: TGTGCCAGCAGCCAGTTGGGGGGGCCCGGCTCTGGGGCCAACGTCCTGACTTTC
V: TRBV27; J: TRBJ1-5; size: NA; D: NA; CDR3: CASSLSGVNNQPQHF; DNA: TGTGCCAGCAGTTTATCAGGGGTGAACAATCAGCCCCAGCATTTT
V: TRBV5-1; J: TRBJ2-1; size: once; D: TRBD2; CDR3: CASSPGLAGVHEQFF; DNA: TGCGCCAGCAGCCCCGGACTAGCGGGGGTTCATGAGCAGTTCTTC
V: TRBV28; J: TRBJ1-5; size: medium-sized; D: NA; CDR3: CASSLAGTRDTNQPQHF; DNA: TGTGCCAGCAGTTTGGCTGGGACAAGGGATACGAATCAGCCCCAGCATTTT
V: TRBV4-3; J: TRBJ1-2; size: once; D: NA; CDR3: CASSQDARTYGYTF; DNA: TGCGCCAGCAGCCAAGATGCCCGTACATATGGCTACACCTTC
V: TRBV4-1; J: TRBJ2-4; size: once; D: NA; CDR3: CASSHRAGLAKNIQYF; DNA: TGCGCCAGCAGCCACCGTGCAGGGCTAGCCAAAAACATTCAGTACTTC
V: TRBV5-1; J: TRBJ2-1; size: few; D: NA; CDR3: CASSPVGGRDVEQFF; DNA: TGCGCCAGCAGCCCCGTGGGGGGGCGGGACGTTGAGCAGTTCTTC
V: TRBV6-1; J: TRBJ1-1; size: NA; D: TRBD1; CDR3: CASSDRGTGRTEAFF; DNA: TGTGCCAGCAGTGACCGCGGGACAGGGCGCACTGAAGCTTTCTTT
V: TRBV5-1; J: TRBJ2-7; size: NA; D: NA; CDR3: CASTAFPGDYEQYF; DNA: TGCGCCAGCACTGCGTTCCCCGGTGACTACGAGCAGTACTTC
V: TRBV2; J: TRBJ1-6; size: NA; D: NA; CDR3: CASTLGQGPSPLHF; DNA: TGTGCCAGCACCCTGGGGCAGGGGCCTTCACCCCTCCACTTT
V: TRBV5-1; J: TRBJ2-6; size: NA; D: TRBD1; CDR3: CASSTGVRSGANVLTF; DNA: TGCGCCAGCTCAACAGGGGTCAGGTCTGGGGCCAACGTCCTGACTTTC
V: TRBV5-1; J: TRBJ2-2; size: once; D: NA; CDR3: CASSLGGVGTGELFF; DNA: TGCGCCAGCAGCTTGGGCGGAGTGGGCACCGGGGAGCTGTTTTTT
V: TRBV24-1; J: TRBJ2-5; size: once; D: NA; CDR3: CATGTGYQETQYF; DNA: TGTGCCACCGGAACAGGGTACCAAGAGACCCAGTACTTC
V: TRBV6-5; J: TRBJ2-1; size: NA; D: NA; CDR3: CASRETASSYNEQFF; DNA: TGTGCCAGCAGGGAGACAGCGAGCTCCTACAATGAGCAGTTCTTC
V: TRBV2; J: TRBJ1-3; size: NA; D: NA; CDR3: CASSEQGTERNTIYF; DNA: TGTGCCAGCAGTGAACAGGGAACGGAGAGAAACACCATATATTTT
V: TRBV11-2; J: TRBJ2-1; size: NA; D: TRBD2; CDR3: CASSLPSGGADRNEQFF; DNA: TGTGCCAGCAGCTTACCTAGCGGGGGGGCTGATCGGAATGAGCAGTTCTTC
V: TRBV9; J: TRBJ1-2; size: NA; D: NA; CDR3: CASSPSLQGSLTNYGYTF; DNA: TGTGCCAGCAGCCCAAGCCTTCAGGGCAGCCTAACTAACTATGGCTACACCTTC
V: TRBV19; J: TRBJ2-7; size: few; D: TRBD2; CDR3: CASSIGGSGAEQYF; DNA: TGTGCCAGTAGTATTGGTGGTAGCGGGGCCGAGCAGTACTTC
V: TRBV27; J: TRBJ1-5; size: NA; D: NA; CDR3: CASGAQNQPQHF; DNA: TGTGCCAGCGGAGCCCAGAATCAGCCCCAGCATTTT
V: TRBV7-7; J: TRBJ2-2; size: NA; D: TRBD2; CDR3: CASSPVAGGTGELFF; DNA: TGTGCTAGCAGCCCCGTCGCGGGGGGGACCGGGGAGCTGTTTTTT
V: TRBV7-8; J: TRBJ2-3; size: NA; D: TRBD1; CDR3: CASSDGQGRADTQYF; DNA: TGTGCCAGCAGCGACGGACAGGGGCGGGCAGATACGCAGTATTTT
V: TRBV15; J: TRBJ1-2; size: NA; D: NA; CDR3: CATSRAAVKYGYTF; DNA: TGTGCCACCAGCAGAGCCGCGGTAAAGTATGGCTACACCTTC
V: TRBV7-6; J: TRBJ2-7; size: NA; D: TRBD1; CDR3: CASAPGQPSYEQYF; DNA: TGTGCCAGCGCACCGGGACAGCCATCCTACGAGCAGTACTTC
V: TRBV19; J: TRBJ2-2; size: NA; D: NA; CDR3: CASSIGRVNTGELFF; DNA: TGTGCCAGTAGTATCGGCAGGGTGAACACCGGGGAGCTGTTTTTT
V: TRBV2; J: TRBJ1-2; size: few; D: NA; CDR3: CASSEITGRSPYGYTF; DNA: TGTGCCAGCAGTGAAATAACAGGCAGGTCCCCCTATGGCTACACCTTC
V: TRBV4-2; J: TRBJ2-7; size: many; D: NA; CDR3: CASSPRPRTTYEQYF; DNA: TGTGCCAGCAGCCCAAGACCGCGAACTACCTACGAGCAGTACTTC
V: TRBV2; J: TRBJ2-3; size: NA; D: TRBD2; CDR3: CASSARTSTTQYF; DNA: TGTGCCAGCAGTGCCCGGACTAGCACTACGCAGTATTTT
V: TRBV2; J: TRBJ1-2; size: NA; D: NA; CDR3: CASNQVNYGYTF; DNA: TGTGCCAGCAATCAGGTTAACTATGGCTACACCTTC
V: TRBV5-6; J: TRBJ2-3; size: NA; D: TRBD2; CDR3: CASTLGLAGSMDTQYF; DNA: TGTGCCAGCACCTTGGGTCTAGCGGGGTCTATGGATACGCAGTATTTT
V: TRBV5-1; J: TRBJ2-5; size: NA; D: NA; CDR3: CASSLGRGQVVVETQYF; DNA: TGCGCCAGCAGCTTGGGACGGGGTCAGGTTGTAGTAGAGACCCAGTACTTC
V: TRBV12-3/TRBV12-4; J: TRBJ1-4; size: NA; D: NA; CDR3: CASRRGFGEKLFF; DNA: TGTGCCAGCAGGAGGGGGTTCGGGGAAAAACTGTTTTTT
V: TRBV4-1; J: TRBJ1-2; size: NA; D: NA; CDR3: CASSQINQGLSGGYTF; DNA: TGCGCCAGCAGCCAAATAAATCAGGGACTCTCTGGAGGCTACACCTTC
V: TRBV14; J: TRBJ2-5; size: NA; D: TRBD1; CDR3: CASSQDPGGMATQYF; DNA: TGTGCCAGCAGCCAAGATCCAGGGGGTATGGCGACCCAGTACTTC
V: TRBV4-1; J: TRBJ1-2; size: NA; D: NA; CDR3: CASSHSAGRDTNYGYTF; DNA: TGCGCCAGCAGCCACTCCGCCGGGAGGGACACCAACTATGGCTACACCTTC
V: TRBV5-1; J: TRBJ2-5; size: NA; D: NA; CDR3: CASSRGQAEETQYF; DNA: TGCGCCAGCAGCCGTGGACAAGCCGAAGAGACCCAGTACTTC
V: TRBV7-9; J: TRBJ2-7; size: once; D: NA; CDR3: CASSLCGGRGWGEQYF; DNA: TGTGCCAGCAGCTTATGTGGTGGGCGGGGCTGGGGGGAGCAGTACTTC
V: TRBV7-8; J: TRBJ1-1; size: NA; D: NA; CDR3: CASSLGPMNTEAFF; DNA: TGTGCCAGCAGCTTAGGGCCCATGAACACTGAAGCTTTCTTT
V: TRBV9; J: TRBJ1-3; size: NA; D: NA; CDR3: CASSVAGGLSGNTIYF; DNA: TGTGCCAGCAGCGTAGCTGGGGGACTCTCTGGAAACACCATATATTTT
V: TRBV12-5; J: TRBJ1-1; size: few; D: NA; CDR3: CASGFAVSEAFF; DNA: TGTGCTAGTGGTTTTGCAGTTTCTGAAGCTTTCTTT
V: TRBV5-8; J: TRBJ2-7; size: NA; D: TRBD2; CDR3: CASSLAGGGPYEQYF; DNA: TGTGCCAGCAGCTTGGCTGGCGGGGGGCCTTACGAGCAGTACTTC
V: TRBV5-4; J: TRBJ1-6; size: NA; D: TRBD1; CDR3: CASSLGDRGGDSPLHF; DNA: TGTGCCAGCAGCTTGGGAGACAGGGGAGGGGATTCACCCCTCCACTTT
V: TRBV7-8; J: TRBJ1-1; size: many; D: TRBD1; CDR3: CASSFPGQGLNLNTEAFF; DNA: TGTGCCAGCAGCTTCCCAGGACAGGGCTTAAACTTGAACACTGAAGCTTTCTTT
V: TRBV10-1; J: TRBJ1-1; size: few; D: NA; CDR3: CASSDPPGAGTEAFF; DNA: TGCGCCAGCAGTGACCCCCCCGGGGCGGGGACTGAAGCTTTCTTT
V: TRBV19; J: TRBJ1-2; size: NA; D: NA; CDR3: CASRIPTLSYGYTF; DNA: TGTGCCAGTAGGATTCCTACTCTTAGCTATGGCTACACCTTC
V: TRBV15; J: TRBJ1-2; size: NA; D: NA; CDR3: CATSSEAGTFSGSNYGYTF; DNA: TGTGCCACCAGCAGTGAGGCAGGGACATTCTCGGGCTCCAACTATGGCTACACCTTC
V: TRBV4-2; J: TRBJ1-5; size: NA; D: NA; CDR3: CASSPGQLVGQPQHF; DNA: TGTGCCAGCAGCCCTGGACAGTTAGTAGGTCAGCCCCAGCATTTT
V: TRBV5-1; J: TRBJ2-3; size: NA; D: TRBD1; CDR3: CASSDRDSLADTQYF; DNA: TGCGCCAGCAGCGATCGGGACAGCTTAGCAGATACGCAGTATTTT
V: TRBV19; J: TRBJ1-1; size: NA; D: NA; CDR3: CASSIEPRANTEAFF; DNA: TGTGCCAGTAGTATAGAGCCCAGGGCGAACACTGAAGCTTTCTTT
V: TRBV28; J: TRBJ2-6; size: NA; D: NA; CDR3: CASSPDWGEAGANVLTF; DNA: TGTGCCAGCAGTCCAGACTGGGGGGAGGCTGGGGCCAACGTCCTGACTTTC
V: TRBV2; J: TRBJ2-2; size: NA; D: NA; CDR3: CASRQGRGGELFF; DNA: TGTGCCAGCAGACAGGGTCGCGGCGGGGAGCTGTTTTTT